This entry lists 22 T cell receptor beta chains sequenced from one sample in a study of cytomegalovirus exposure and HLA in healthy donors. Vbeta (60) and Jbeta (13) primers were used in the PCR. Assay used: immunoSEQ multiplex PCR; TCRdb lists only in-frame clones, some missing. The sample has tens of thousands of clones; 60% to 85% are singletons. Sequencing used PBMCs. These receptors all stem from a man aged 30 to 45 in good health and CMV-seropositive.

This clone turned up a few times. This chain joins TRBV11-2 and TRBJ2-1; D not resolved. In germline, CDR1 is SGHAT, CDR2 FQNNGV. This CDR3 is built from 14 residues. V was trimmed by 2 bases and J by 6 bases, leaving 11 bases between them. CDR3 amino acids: CASSLSGSGNEQFF. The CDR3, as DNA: TGTGCCAGCAGCTTAAGTGGCAGTGGCAATGAGCAGTTCTTC.

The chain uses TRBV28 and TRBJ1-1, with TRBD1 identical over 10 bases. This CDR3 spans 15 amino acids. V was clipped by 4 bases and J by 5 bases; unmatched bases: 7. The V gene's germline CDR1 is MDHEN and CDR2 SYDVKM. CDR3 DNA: TGTGCCAGCAGTTCCCCCGACAGGGGGCATACTGAAGCTTTCTTT. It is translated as CASSSPDRGHTEAFF.

CDR3 coding DNA: TGTGCCAGCTCACCGGACAGGATCTATGGCTACACCTTC. The encoded protein is CASSPDRIYGYTF. The chain combines TRBV18 with TRBJ1-2, with 7 bases matching TRBD1. CDR1 and CDR2 (germline): KGHSH, LQKENI. With 3 bases clipped from V and 4 bases from J, the junction kept 2 bases outside the gene matches. The CDR3 consists of 13 residues.

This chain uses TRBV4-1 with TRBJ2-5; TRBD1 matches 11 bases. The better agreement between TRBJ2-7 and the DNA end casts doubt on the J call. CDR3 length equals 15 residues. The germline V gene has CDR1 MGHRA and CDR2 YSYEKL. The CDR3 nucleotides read TGCGCCAGCAGCCCCGGACAGGGGGCAGCCTACGAGCAGTACTTC. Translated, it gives CASSPGQGAAYEQYF.

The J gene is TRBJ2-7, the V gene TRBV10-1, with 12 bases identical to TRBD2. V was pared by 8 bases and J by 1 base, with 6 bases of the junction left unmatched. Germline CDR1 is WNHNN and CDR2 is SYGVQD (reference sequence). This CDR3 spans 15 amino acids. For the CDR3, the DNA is TGCGCCAGCGGCACCGGGACTAGCGGGTCCTACGAGCAGTACTTC. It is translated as CASGTGTSGSYEQYF.

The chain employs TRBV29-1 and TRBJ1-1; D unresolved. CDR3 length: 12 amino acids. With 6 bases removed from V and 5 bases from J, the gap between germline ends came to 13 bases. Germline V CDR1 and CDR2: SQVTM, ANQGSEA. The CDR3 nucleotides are TGCAGCGTAGCAATTCTAGGAACTGAAGCTTTCTTT. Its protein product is CSVAILGTEAFF.

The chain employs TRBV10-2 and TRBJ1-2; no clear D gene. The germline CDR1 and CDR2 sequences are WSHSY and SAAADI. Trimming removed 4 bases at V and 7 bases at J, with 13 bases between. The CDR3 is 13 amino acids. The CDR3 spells CASSGRADLGYTF. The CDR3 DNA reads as TGCGCCAGCAGTGGGCGGGCAGATCTTGGCTACACCTTC.

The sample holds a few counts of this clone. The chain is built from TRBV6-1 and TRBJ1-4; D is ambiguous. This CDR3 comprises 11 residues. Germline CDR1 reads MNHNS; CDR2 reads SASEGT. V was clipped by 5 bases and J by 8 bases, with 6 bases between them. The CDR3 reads CASSPREKLFF. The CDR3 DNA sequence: TGTGCCAGCAGTCCCAGGGAAAAACTGTTTTTT.

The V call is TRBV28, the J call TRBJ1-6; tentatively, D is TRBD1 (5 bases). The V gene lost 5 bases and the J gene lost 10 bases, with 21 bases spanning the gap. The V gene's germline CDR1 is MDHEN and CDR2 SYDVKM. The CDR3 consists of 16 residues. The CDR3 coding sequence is TGTGCCAGCAGTCCCCTGGGCAGGACACCTTCGTCACCCCTCCACTTT. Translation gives CASSPLGRTPSSPLHF.

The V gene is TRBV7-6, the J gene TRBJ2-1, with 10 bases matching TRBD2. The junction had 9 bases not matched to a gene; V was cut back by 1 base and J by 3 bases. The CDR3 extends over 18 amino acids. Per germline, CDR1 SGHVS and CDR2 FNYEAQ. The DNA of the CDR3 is TGTGCCAGCAGCTTAGTCGGCACCATAGCGGGGGGCTACAATGAGCAGTTCTTC. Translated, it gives CASSLVGTIAGGYNEQFF.

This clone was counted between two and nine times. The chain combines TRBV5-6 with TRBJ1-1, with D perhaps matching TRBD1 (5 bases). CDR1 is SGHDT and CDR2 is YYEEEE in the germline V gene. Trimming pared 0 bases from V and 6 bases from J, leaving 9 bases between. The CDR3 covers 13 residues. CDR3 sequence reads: CASSLASGAEAFF. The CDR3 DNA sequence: TGTGCCAGCAGCTTGGCTTCGGGGGCTGAAGCTTTCTTT.

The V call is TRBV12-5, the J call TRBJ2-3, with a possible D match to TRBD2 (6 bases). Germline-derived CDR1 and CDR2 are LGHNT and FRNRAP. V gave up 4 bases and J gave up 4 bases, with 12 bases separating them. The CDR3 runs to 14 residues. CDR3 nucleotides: TGTGCTAGTGGTTACCGGGACTCTTCAGATACGCAGTATTTT. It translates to CASGYRDSSDTQYF. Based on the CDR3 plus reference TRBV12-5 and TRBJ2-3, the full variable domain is DARVTQTPRHKVTEMGQEVTMRCQPILGHNTVFWYRQTMMQGLELLAYFRNRAPLDDSGMPKDRFSAEMPDATLATLKIQPSEPRDSAVYFCASGYRDSSDTQYFGPGTRLTVL.

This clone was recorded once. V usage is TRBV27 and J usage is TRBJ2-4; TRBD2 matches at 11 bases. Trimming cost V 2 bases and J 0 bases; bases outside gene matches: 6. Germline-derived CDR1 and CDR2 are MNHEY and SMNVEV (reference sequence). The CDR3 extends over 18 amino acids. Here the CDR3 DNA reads TGTGCCAGCAGTTTACTCGCTAGCGGGGGGTTAGCCAAAAACATTCAGTACTTC. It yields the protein CASSLLASGGLAKNIQYF.

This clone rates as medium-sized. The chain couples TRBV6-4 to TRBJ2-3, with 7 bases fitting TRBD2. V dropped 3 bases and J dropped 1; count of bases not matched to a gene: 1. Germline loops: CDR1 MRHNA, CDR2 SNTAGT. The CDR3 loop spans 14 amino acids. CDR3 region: CASSDAGGTDTQYF. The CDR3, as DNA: TGTGCCAGCAGTGATGCGGGGGGCACAGATACGCAGTATTTT.

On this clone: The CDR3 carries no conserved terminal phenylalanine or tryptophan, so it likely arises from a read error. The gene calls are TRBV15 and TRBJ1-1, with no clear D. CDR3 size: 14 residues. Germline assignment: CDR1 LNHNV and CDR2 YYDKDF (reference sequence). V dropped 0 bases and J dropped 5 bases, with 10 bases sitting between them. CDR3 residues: CATSRDISSTEAFL. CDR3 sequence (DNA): TGTGCCACCAGCAGAGATATCTCCTCGACTGAAGCTTTCTTG.

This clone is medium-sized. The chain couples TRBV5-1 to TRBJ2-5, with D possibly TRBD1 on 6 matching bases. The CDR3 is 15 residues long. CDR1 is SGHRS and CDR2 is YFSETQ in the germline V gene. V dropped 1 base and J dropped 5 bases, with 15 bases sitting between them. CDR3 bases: TGCGCCAGCAGCTTGTATCAGGGGCAGGGGGAGACCCAGTACTTC. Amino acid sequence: CASSLYQGQGETQYF.

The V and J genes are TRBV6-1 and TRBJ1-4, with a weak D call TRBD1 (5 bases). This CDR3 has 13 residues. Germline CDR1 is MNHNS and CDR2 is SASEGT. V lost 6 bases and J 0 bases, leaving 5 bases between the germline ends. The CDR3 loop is CASRGATNEKLFF. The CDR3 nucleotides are TGTGCCAGCAGAGGGGCAACTAATGAAAAACTGTTTTTT.

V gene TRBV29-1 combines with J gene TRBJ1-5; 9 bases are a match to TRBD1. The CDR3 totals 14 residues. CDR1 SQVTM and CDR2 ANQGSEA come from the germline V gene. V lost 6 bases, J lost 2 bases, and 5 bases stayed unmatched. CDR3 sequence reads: CSVADRGGNQPQHF. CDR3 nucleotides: TGCAGCGTCGCGGACAGGGGTGGCAATCAGCCCCAGCATTTT.

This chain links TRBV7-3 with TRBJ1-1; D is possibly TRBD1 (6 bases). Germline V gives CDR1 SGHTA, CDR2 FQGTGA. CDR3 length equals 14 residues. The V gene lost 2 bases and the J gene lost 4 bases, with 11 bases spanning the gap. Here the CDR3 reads CASSLGQSGTEAFF. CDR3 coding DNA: TGTGCCAGCAGCTTAGGACAGTCTGGCACTGAAGCTTTCTTT.

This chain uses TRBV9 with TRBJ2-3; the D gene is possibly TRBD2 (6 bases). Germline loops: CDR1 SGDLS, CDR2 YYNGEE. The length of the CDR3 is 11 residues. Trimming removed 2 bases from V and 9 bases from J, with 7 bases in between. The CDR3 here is CASSVGGTQYF. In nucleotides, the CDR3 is TGTGCCAGCAGCGTTGGGGGGACGCAGTATTTT.

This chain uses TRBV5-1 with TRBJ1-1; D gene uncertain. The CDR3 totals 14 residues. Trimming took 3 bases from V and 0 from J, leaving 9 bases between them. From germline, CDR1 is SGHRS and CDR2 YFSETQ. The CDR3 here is CASSSGYMNTEAFF. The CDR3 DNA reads TGCGCCAGCAGCTCGGGGTATATGAACACTGAAGCTTTCTTT.

CDR3 nucleotide sequence: TGTGCCAGCAGCGACCACAGGTCTAACTATGGCTACACCTTC. Protein sequence: CASSDHRSNYGYTF. The chain links TRBV9 to TRBJ1-2, with D possibly being TRBD1 (5 bases). Per the germline V gene, CDR1 is SGDLS and CDR2 is YYNGEE. The CDR3 has 14 amino acids. Trimming took off 3 bases at V and 0 bases at J, with 9 bases between the two ends.